Below, one TCR beta chain is given with its context. The entry originates in a study of blood T cell repertoires in COVID-19. Study as a whole: T cells, B-cell-depleted T cells, or PBMCs supplied cDNA or gDNA.

Recruited during active infection, patients (from Seattle) were subsequently followed longitudinally. Per the original methods: How many nucleated cells were present was estimated from reference gene primer amplification. TCRdb's table, derived via immunoSEQ multiplex PCR, lists solely in-frame clones and lacks some. The V and J calls and clone size are taken from that table; D and trimming were inferred from the DNA. The sample contains roughly 410,000 clones, more than 75% of which appear only once. The junction had 10 bases not matched to a gene; V was cut back by 2 bases and J by 6 bases. The length of the CDR3 is 16 residues. Germline V gene data show CDR1 as MGHDK and CDR2 as SYGVNS.

The chain uses TRBV25-1 and TRBJ2-1, with 7 bases fitting TRBD2. Sequenced material: peripheral blood. The sequence was collected from a woman aged 55-69 years with COVID-19, enrolled during active disease. CDR3 sequence reads: CASSELGGGVLNEQFF. The CDR3 DNA is TGTGCCAGCAGTGAACTCGGGGGAGGGGTACTCAATGAGCAGTTCTTC.